Listed here are 18 T cell receptor beta chains from one sample, sequenced in a study of T cells after yellow fever vaccination. TCRdb analysed the 5' RACE reads with MiXCR anew, one entry per CDR3 protein. The sample has hundreds of thousands of distinct CDR3 sequences, approximately 13% seen once. The sample consisted of PBMCs, taken on the day of the yellow fever booster vaccination. These TCRs come from a young man who received the YFV17D yellow fever vaccine.

The chain couples TRBV6-2 or TRBV6-3 to TRBJ1-5; the D gene is possibly TRBD1 (6 bases). The CDR3 length is 16 residues. Germline V gene lookup returns CDR1 MNHEY and CDR2 SVGEGT. Between the trimmed V and J ends, which lost 6 bases and 11 bases, there was a span of 26 bases. In nucleotides, the CDR3 is TGTGCCAGCAGGACGGGATGGGACACAGGTTCCTCCGCCCAGCATTTT. Amino acids: CASRTGWDTGSSAQHF.

There are many counts of this clonotype. The chain joins TRBV29-1 to TRBJ2-3; D call uncertain. Trimming stripped 5 bases from V and 4 bases from J, with 13 bases between. CDR1 is SQVTM, CDR2 ANQGSEA, per germline. The CDR3 is 13 residues long. The CDR3 DNA is TGCAGCGTTACGTCCACAGCGCCAGATACGCAGTATTTT. Protein product: CSVTSTAPDTQYF.

This clonotype was counted a few times. The J gene is TRBJ2-5, the V gene TRBV29-1; no clear D. Trimming pared 3 bases from V and 5 bases from J, leaving 19 bases between. This CDR3 is 15 amino acids long. The germline V gene has CDR1 SQVTM and CDR2 ANQGSEA. CDR3 residues: CSVDLNWASRETQYF. CDR3 in DNA: TGCAGCGTTGACCTGAATTGGGCGTCCAGGGAGACCCAGTACTTC.

This clonotype was observed many times. This chain joins TRBV7-9 and TRBJ2-1; 14 nucleotides agree with TRBD2. Germline trimming cut 5 bases from V and 7 bases from J; bases unmatched to any gene: 4. The CDR3 spans 15 residues. CDR1 is SEHNR and CDR2 is FQNEAQ in the germline V gene (reference sequence). The CDR3 is CASSLGTSGSNEQFF. Written as DNA, the CDR3 is TGTGCCAGCAGCCTCGGGACTAGCGGGAGTAATGAGCAGTTCTTC.

The chain couples TRBV27 to TRBJ2-7, with TRBD1 matching 7 bases. V was pared by 3 bases and J by 5 bases, with 7 bases of the junction left unmatched. The CDR3 runs 14 residues. The germline V gene encodes CDR1 MNHEY and CDR2 SMNVEV (reference sequence). The CDR3 sequence: CASSLRGHLNEQYF. The CDR3, as DNA: TGTGCCAGCAGTTTGAGGGGGCACCTAAACGAGCAGTACTTC.

This chain links TRBV7-9 with TRBJ2-7; weak D call: TRBD2 (6 bases). The CDR3 totals 13 residues. Trimming removed 2 bases at V and 6 bases at J, with 11 bases between. Germline CDR1 and CDR2: SEHNR and FQNEAQ (reference sequence). The CDR3 region is CASSLMREGEQYF. DNA of the CDR3: TGTGCCAGCAGCTTAATGCGGGAAGGCGAGCAGTACTTC.

The V gene is TRBV29-1, the J gene TRBJ2-3; 8 bases align to TRBD1. CDR1 and CDR2 from the germline V gene are SQVTM and ANQGSEA. V gave up 6 bases and J gave up 0 bases; unmatched junction bases: 5. The CDR3 contains 14 residues. In nucleotides, the CDR3 is TGCAGCGTGGAAAGACAGGGGAGCACAGATACGCAGTATTTT. It specifies CSVERQGSTDTQYF.

This clonotype appeared a few times. The chain uses TRBV5-1 and TRBJ1-2; 8 nucleotides align to TRBD1. The J segment lost 3 bases and the V segment lost 4 bases, leaving 5 bases of the junction unmatched. CDR1 is SGHRS and CDR2 is YFSETQ in the germline V gene. The CDR3 runs 14 residues. The CDR3 is CASSGTGAYYGYTF. The CDR3 nucleotides are TGCGCCAGCAGCGGGACAGGAGCTTACTATGGCTACACCTTC.

V gene TRBV29-1 combines with J gene TRBJ1-1; no clear D gene. Trimming took 6 bases from V and 7 from J, leaving 18 bases between them. CDR1 SQVTM and CDR2 ANQGSEA come from the germline V gene. CDR3 length: 13 amino acids. The CDR3 bases are TGCAGCGTCCAGTTAGATAGGGCCCTTGAAGCTTTCTTT. Translation gives CSVQLDRALEAFF.

The table lists this clonotype with many counts. The V gene is TRBV12-3 or TRBV12-4, the J gene TRBJ2-7, with D possibly matching TRBD2 (6 bases). The V end was cut by 6 bases, the J end by 3 bases, with 9 bases between. The CDR3 runs 12 residues. CDR3 coding DNA: TGTGCCAGCAGCCCGGAGGGCTACGAGCAGTACTTC. Translated, it gives CASSPEGYEQYF.

This clonotype appeared a few times. This chain connects TRBV6-5 to TRBJ2-7; TRBD2 is a possible D gene (6 bases). The germline V and J ends were trimmed by 2 bases and 2 bases, with 16 bases remaining between them. This CDR3 region has 16 residues. CDR1 and CDR2 (germline): MNHEY, SVGAGI. CDR3 in amino acids: CASSYGLSGDTYEQYF. The CDR3 nucleotides are TGTGCCAGCAGTTACGGGCTGTCGGGAGATACCTACGAGCAGTACTTC.

There are a few counts of this clonotype. The V and J genes are TRBV10-3 and TRBJ2-7; perhaps TRBD1 as D (6 bases). The CDR3 loop spans 12 amino acids. V lost 6 bases, J lost 3 bases, and 9 bases lay in between. Germline CDR1 is ENHRY and CDR2 is SYGVKD. The CDR3 DNA sequence: TGTGCCATCAGCCGGGACATCTACGAGCAGTACTTC. It is translated as CAISRDIYEQYF.

The genes are TRBV10-3 and TRBJ2-3, with 9 nucleotides matching TRBD1. This CDR3 comprises 14 residues. V lost 4 bases to trimming and J lost 3 bases; unmatched junction nucleotides: 2. CDR1 and CDR2 (germline): ENHRY, SYGVKD. The CDR3 is CAISGGQGTDTQYF. CDR3 nucleotides: TGTGCCATCAGTGGGGGACAGGGAACAGATACGCAGTATTTT.

The chain links TRBV13 to TRBJ2-7; D call uncertain. The CDR3 is 13 amino acids. Germline CDR1 reads PRHDT; CDR2 reads FYEKMQ (reference sequence). V was trimmed by 5 bases and J by 6 bases, leaving 14 bases between them. The DNA of the CDR3 is TGTGCCAGCAGCCCCGGGTCCCCCTGCGAGCAGTACTTC. It specifies CASSPGSPCEQYF.

The J gene is TRBJ2-7, the V gene TRBV6-5; D is unclear. Germline lookup yields CDR1 MNHEY and CDR2 SVGAGI. V gave up 0 bases and J gave up 2 bases, with 8 bases separating them. CDR3 length equals 14 residues. This CDR3 is CASSYSTPPYEQYF. CDR3 in DNA: TGTGCCAGCAGTTACTCGACCCCCCCCTACGAGCAGTACTTC.

The chain couples TRBV5-1 to TRBJ2-5; possible D gene TRBD2, 6 bases. CDR1 and CDR2 (germline): SGHRS, YFSETQ. The V end was cut by 1 base, the J end by 4 bases, with 11 bases between. CDR3 length: 14 amino acids. The CDR3 coding sequence is TGCGCCAGCAGCTTGTTGGAGGGAGTAGAGACCCAGTACTTC. Translation: CASSLLEGVETQYF.

The chain carries TRBV5-1 and TRBJ1-3; TRBD1 matches 7 bases. Germline V gene sequence: CDR1 SGHRS, CDR2 YFSETQ. The V and J ends lost 4 bases and 4 bases, in that order; junction bases with no gene match: 8. The length of the CDR3 is 15 residues. For the CDR3, the DNA is TGCGCCAGCAGCACGGAGGGGGCGCAAGGAAACACCATATATTTT. Translation gives CASSTEGAQGNTIYF.

This clonotype showed up just a few times. V and J are TRBV6-6 and TRBJ2-1; possible D gene TRBD2, 5 bases. With 4 bases removed from V and 8 bases from J, the gap between germline ends came to 12 bases. The CDR3 runs 13 residues. Germline CDR1 reads MNHNY; CDR2 reads SVGAGI (reference sequence). The CDR3 sequence: CASSSASFHEQFF. The CDR3 DNA reads TGTGCCAGCAGTTCTGCTAGCTTCCATGAGCAGTTCTTC.